This TCR beta chain came from a study of identical twins' blood T cells. Whole-study context: About 50 million reads came from some 12 libraries, six alpha, six beta. General study findings and limits: Abundant TCRbeta CDR3s overlapped more between twins than with unrelated donors.

This clonotype was seen a handful of times. Its antigen is unknown. Trimming at V came to 1 base and at J to 10 bases, leaving 7 bases not matched to a gene. CDR1 and CDR2 from the germline V gene are SGHRS and YFSETQ. This CDR3 spans 14 amino acids. One entry per CDR3 protein, called by TCRdb with MiXCR from the 5' RACE reads. The table has fewer than 450,000 distinct CDR3 sequences, about 28% seen once. The source material was PBMCs. The chain recombines TRBV5-1 with TRBJ1-2, with TRBD1 matching 10 bases. The sequence was collected from a woman between 18 and 55 years old in good health. The CDR3 sequence: CASSLSRDRGLYTF. CDR3 DNA: TGCGCCAGCAGCTTGAGTAGGGACAGGGGACTCTACACCTTC.